Following are 5 T cell receptor beta chains from one sample sequenced in a study of cytomegalovirus exposure and HLA in healthy donors. Primers included in the PCR were 60 Vbeta and 13 Jbeta primers. Method: immunoSEQ multiplex PCR; TCRdb's copy keeps in-frame clones and lacks some. This repertoire includes roughly 120,000 clones. Sequenced material: PBMCs. These receptors were obtained from a young man in good health and CMV-seronegative.

V and J are TRBV4-1 and TRBJ2-7, with TRBD1 as a possible D gene (5 bases). Germline lookup yields CDR1 MGHRA and CDR2 YSYEKL. The CDR3 totals 17 residues. V shed 4 bases and J shed 0 bases, with 19 bases lying between them. The CDR3 bases are TGCGCCAGCAGCCTCATGACAGATTCTACCTACTCCTACGAGCAGTACTTC. Translating it yields CASSLMTDSTYSYEQYF.

A word on this clone: One end of the junction varies from germline; a read error may be responsible. The chain recombines TRBV25-1 with TRBJ2-2, with D possibly TRBD2 on 5 matching bases. Looked up from germline, CDR1 is MGHDK and CDR2 is SYGVNS. The CDR3 is 12 residues long. The CDR3 protein is CASLDDTGELLF. DNA of the CDR3: TGTGCCAGCCTAGACGACACCGGGGAGCTGCTTTTT.

The chain has TRBV16 and TRBJ2-2; TRBD1 matches at 9 bases. CDR1 is KGHSY and CDR2 is FQNENV in the germline V gene. The CDR3 sequence is 14 residues long. V was clipped by 4 bases and J by 3 bases; unmatched bases: 0. CDR3 sequence (DNA): TGTGCCAGCAGCCGGACAGGGGACACCGGGGAGCTGTTTTTT. This encodes CASSRTGDTGELFF. Looking up the rest from reference TRBV16 and TRBJ2-2 gives the full variable domain: GEEVAQTPKHLVRGEGQKAKLYCAPIKGHSYVFWYQQVLKNEFKFLISFQNENVFDETGMPKERFSAKCLPNSPCSLEIQATKLEDSAVYFCASSRTGDTGELFFGEGSRLTVL.

The chain links TRBV5-1 to TRBJ1-1, with D possibly TRBD1 on 6 matching bases. Trimming removed 1 base at V and 14 bases at J, with 21 bases between. CDR1 and CDR2 (germline): SGHRS, YFSETQ. The CDR3 is made up of 14 amino acids. The CDR3, as DNA: TGCGCCAGCAGCTTGCCGTCGCCAGACAGGCCTAGCTTCTTT. Residues: CASSLPSPDRPSFF.

The genes are TRBV7-9 and TRBJ1-6, with TRBD1 identical over 7 bases. Germline V gene data show CDR1 as SEHNR and CDR2 as FQNEAQ (reference sequence). Germline trimming cut 1 base from V and 9 bases from J; bases unmatched to any gene: 3. This CDR3 spans 14 amino acids. The DNA for the CDR3 is TGTGCCAGCAGCTTAGAGACAGGGTTTTCACCCCTCCACTTT. Translation gives CASSLETGFSPLHF.